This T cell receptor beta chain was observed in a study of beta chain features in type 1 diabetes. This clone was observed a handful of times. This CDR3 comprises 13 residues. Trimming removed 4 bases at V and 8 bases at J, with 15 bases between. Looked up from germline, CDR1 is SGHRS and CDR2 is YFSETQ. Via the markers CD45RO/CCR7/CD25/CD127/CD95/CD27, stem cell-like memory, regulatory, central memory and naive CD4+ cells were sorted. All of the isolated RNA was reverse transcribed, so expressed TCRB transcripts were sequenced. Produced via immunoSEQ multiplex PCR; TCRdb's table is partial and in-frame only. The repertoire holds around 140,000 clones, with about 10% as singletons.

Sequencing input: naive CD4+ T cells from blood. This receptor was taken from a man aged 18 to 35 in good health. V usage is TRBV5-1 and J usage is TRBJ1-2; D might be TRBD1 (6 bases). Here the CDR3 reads CASSQDGQLGYTF. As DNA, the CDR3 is TGCGCCAGCAGCCAGGACGGACAGTTAGGCTACACCTTC. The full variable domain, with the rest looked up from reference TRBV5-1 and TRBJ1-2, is KAGVTQTPRYLIKTRGQQVTLSCSPISGHRSVSWYQQTPGQGLQFLFEYFSETQRNKGNFPGRFSGRQFSNSRSEMNVSTLELGDSALYLCASSQDGQLGYTFGSGTRLTVV.